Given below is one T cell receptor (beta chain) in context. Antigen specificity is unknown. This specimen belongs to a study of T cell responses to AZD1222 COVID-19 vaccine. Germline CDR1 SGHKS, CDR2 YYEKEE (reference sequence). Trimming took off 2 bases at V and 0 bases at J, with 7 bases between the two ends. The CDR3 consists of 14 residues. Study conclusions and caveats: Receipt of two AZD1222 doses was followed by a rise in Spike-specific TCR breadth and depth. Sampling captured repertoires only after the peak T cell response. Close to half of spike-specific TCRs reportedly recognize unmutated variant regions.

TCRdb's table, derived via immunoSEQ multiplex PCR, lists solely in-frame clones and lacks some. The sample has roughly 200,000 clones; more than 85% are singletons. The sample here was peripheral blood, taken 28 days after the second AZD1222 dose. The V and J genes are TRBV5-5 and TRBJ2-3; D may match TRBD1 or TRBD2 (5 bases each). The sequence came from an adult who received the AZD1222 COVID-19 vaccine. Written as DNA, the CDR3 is TGTGCCAGCAGCTTCTGGGACAGCACAGATACGCAGTATTTT. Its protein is CASSFWDSTDTQYF.